The 23 T cell receptor beta chains in this list originate from one sample, sequenced in a study of CD8 T cells in Susac syndrome. Random hexamers were used to reverse transcribe an amount of roughly 0.45 to 1 ug RNA. Each CDR3 protein gets one entry after TCRdb re-called the immunoSEQ multiplex PCR reads with MiXCR. The sample contains approximately 200,000 distinct CDR3 sequences, around 93% of which appear only once. Material for sequencing was CD4+ T cells from PBMCs. All receptors come from a human donor with multiple sclerosis.

J is TRBJ1-1 and V is TRBV6-5; 8 nucleotides align to TRBD1. The V gene end was trimmed by 9 bases and the J gene end by 4 bases; junction bases not matched to a gene: 4. Per germline, CDR1 MNHEY and CDR2 SVGAGI. This CDR3 is built from 12 residues. This CDR3 reads CASGQGRTEAFF. The CDR3 bases are TGTGCCAGTGGACAGGGCCGCACTGAAGCTTTCTTT.

The V call is TRBV4-2, the J call TRBJ2-1; 14 positions agree with TRBD2. The CDR3 is 18 residues long. V lost 3 bases, J lost 0 bases, and 4 bases stayed unmatched. Germline lookup yields CDR1 LGHNA and CDR2 YNFKEQ. CDR3 sequence: CASSQRTSGGSSYNEQFF. The CDR3, as DNA: TGTGCCAGCAGCCAGCGGACTAGCGGGGGGAGCTCCTACAATGAGCAGTTCTTC.

The chain uses TRBV29-1 and TRBJ1-2, with D hard to call. Deletions cut 2 bases from V and 8 bases from J, with 9 bases between. Looked up from germline, CDR1 is SQVTM and CDR2 is ANQGSEA. The CDR3 consists of 11 residues. CDR3 sequence (DNA): TGCAGCGTTGAATTTCAAGAAGGCTACACCTTC. Its translation: CSVEFQEGYTF.

The gene calls are TRBV12-5 and TRBJ2-6, with a tentative D call TRBD1 (6 bases). Looked up from germline, CDR1 is LGHNT and CDR2 is FRNRAP. The CDR3 runs to 18 residues. The V and J ends lost 3 bases and 0 bases respectively, with 15 bases between them. CDR3 sequence: CASGFHQGTYSGANVLTF. CDR3 nucleotides: TGTGCTAGTGGTTTTCACCAGGGGACCTACTCTGGGGCCAACGTCCTGACTTTC.

The chain is built from TRBV3-1 and TRBJ2-1, with 9 bases lining up with TRBD2. Germline V lookup: CDR1 LGHDT, CDR2 YNNKEL (reference sequence). CDR3 length equals 15 residues. V was pared by 5 bases and J by 5 bases, with 7 bases of the junction left unmatched. In nucleotides, the CDR3 is TGTGCCAGCAGCATCGGGACTAGCTTCCACAATGAGCAGTTCTTC. Translated: CASSIGTSFHNEQFF.

The genes are TRBV6-5 and TRBJ2-7, with 9 nucleotides matching TRBD1. V was pared by 10 bases and J by 2 bases, with 12 bases of the junction left unmatched. The CDR3 runs 15 residues. Germline CDR1 and CDR2: MNHEY and SVGAGI. The DNA of the CDR3 is TGTGCCACTTCACCGAGCCGGGACAGGGCCTACGAGCAGTACGTC. Translated: CATSPSRDRAYEQYV.

The V gene is TRBV7-2, the J gene TRBJ2-4; TRBD1 matches 10 bases. V shed 4 bases, J shed 1 base, and the junction held 4 bases outside the gene matches. This CDR3 has 16 amino acids. Germline CDR1 is SGHTA and CDR2 is FQGNSA. CDR3 loop: CASSSPGQGAKNIQYF. DNA for the CDR3: TGTGCCAGCAGCTCCCCGGGACAGGGGGCCAAAAACATTCAGTACTTC.

The CDR3 sequence is CASSVDHVGSPYEQYF. CDR3 bases: TGTGCCAGCAGCGTAGATCATGTGGGCAGCCCTTACGAGCAGTACTTC. This chain joins TRBV9 and TRBJ2-7; D uncertain. Trimming shortened V by 0 bases and J by 4 bases, and 17 bases separated the two germline ends. CDR3 size: 16 residues. Germline lookup yields CDR1 SGDLS and CDR2 YYNGEE. Full variable domain (rest looked up from reference TRBV9 and TRBJ2-7): DSGVTQTPKHLITATGQRVTLRCSPRSGDLSVYWYQQSLDQGLQFLIQYYNGEERAKGNILERFSAQQFPDLHSELNLSSLELGDSALYFCASSVDHVGSPYEQYFGPGTRLTVT.

The CDR3 protein is CASSSYRGWDQPQHF. CDR3 sequence (DNA): TGTGCCAGCAGTTCGTACAGGGGTTGGGATCAGCCCCAGCATTTT. The chain carries TRBV6-5 and TRBJ1-5, with TRBD1 matching over 7 bases. With V trimmed by 4 bases and J by 5 bases, 8 bases remained unmatched. Looked up from germline, CDR1 is MNHEY and CDR2 is SVGAGI. The CDR3 length is 15 residues.

V usage is TRBV29-1 and J usage is TRBJ2-1; tentatively, D is TRBD1 or TRBD2 (6 bases each). Trimming took off 4 bases at V and 7 bases at J, with 14 bases between the two ends. The CDR3 loop spans 13 amino acids. Germline CDR1 and CDR2: SQVTM and ANQGSEA. CDR3 DNA: TGCAGCGTTGTAAGGGGGGTGTGGAATGAGCAGTTCTTC. Its translation: CSVVRGVWNEQFF.

This rearrangement joins TRBV3-1 to TRBJ2-3; 7 nucleotides agree with TRBD2. This CDR3 spans 15 amino acids. Germline assignment: CDR1 LGHDT and CDR2 YNNKEL (reference sequence). Trimming took 0 bases from V and 8 from J; bases not matched to a gene: 8. CDR3 in amino acids: CASSQDAAGAGTQYF. The CDR3, as DNA: TGTGCCAGCAGCCAAGACGCCGCGGGAGCGGGTACGCAGTATTTT.

V usage is TRBV20-1 and J usage is TRBJ2-2; possibly TRBD1 or TRBD2 for D (6 bases each). Germline values: CDR1 DFQATT, CDR2 SNEGSKA (reference sequence). The CDR3 spans 15 residues. The V and J ends lost 3 bases and 3 bases respectively, with 14 bases between them. In nucleotides, the CDR3 is TGCAGTGCTAGTTATGAGGGGGGTTACACCGGGGAGCTGTTTTTT. This translates into CSASYEGGYTGELFF.

The V call is TRBV2, the J call TRBJ1-5, with 8 bases that match TRBD1. This CDR3 region has 14 residues. Germline CDR1 SNHLY, CDR2 FYNNEI. Trimming at V came to 6 bases and at J to 6 bases, leaving 7 bases not matched to a gene. The CDR3 loop reads CASRGGQGGQPQHF. DNA of the CDR3: TGTGCCAGCAGGGGAGGACAGGGAGGTCAGCCCCAGCATTTT.

This chain joins TRBV20-1 and TRBJ2-1; 9 positions agree with TRBD2. CDR3 size: 16 residues. The J segment lost 8 bases and the V segment lost 6 bases, leaving 17 bases of the junction unmatched. Per the germline V gene, CDR1 is DFQATT and CDR2 is SNEGSKA (reference sequence). CDR3: CSAQSPGTSILDEQFF. The CDR3 nucleotides read TGCAGTGCGCAATCGCCCGGGACTAGCATCTTGGATGAGCAGTTCTTC.

V usage is TRBV27 and J usage is TRBJ2-2; no definite D call. Trimming took 2 bases from V and 2 from J, leaving 6 bases between them. In germline, CDR1 is MNHEY, CDR2 SMNVEV (reference sequence). The CDR3 spans 14 residues. CDR3 DNA sequence: TGTGCCAGCAGTTTAGAGTATAACACCGGGGAGCTGTTTTTT. This encodes CASSLEYNTGELFF.

V is TRBV11-1 and J is TRBJ2-7; 7 positions match TRBD2. The CDR3 loop spans 14 amino acids. The V gene end was trimmed by 6 bases and the J gene end by 0 bases; junction bases not matched to a gene: 5. Germline V CDR1 and CDR2: SGHAT, FQDESV (reference sequence). The CDR3 nucleotides are TGTGCCAGCAGGCACGGGGGGATCTCCTACGAGCAGTACTTC. This codes for CASRHGGISYEQYF.

The chain is built from TRBV20-1 and TRBJ2-3; TRBD2 is a possible D gene (5 bases). The CDR3 runs to 12 residues. Germline V CDR1 and CDR2: DFQATT, SNEGSKA (reference sequence). This CDR3 reads CSSGSGGDTQYF. CDR3 coding DNA: TGCAGCTCGGGGTCCGGTGGCGATACGCAGTATTTT.

This clonotype was picked up a small number of times. The rearrangement links TRBV11-2 to TRBJ2-1, with 8 bases matching TRBD1. CDR3 size: 17 residues. Germline CDR1 reads SGHAT; CDR2 reads FQNNGV. The ends lost 8 bases at V and 0 bases at J; junction bases unmatched: 12. CDR3 sequence reads: CASGATGATGSYNEQFF. The CDR3 nucleotides are TGTGCCAGCGGTGCGACAGGGGCGACGGGCTCCTACAATGAGCAGTTCTTC. Filled out from reference TRBV11-2 and TRBJ2-1, the complete variable domain reads EAGVAQSPRYKIIEKRQSVAFWCNPISGHATLYWYQQILGQGPKLLIQFQNNGVVDDSQLPKDRFSAERLKGVDSTLKIQPAKLEDSAVYLCASGATGATGSYNEQFFGPGTRLTVL.

The V and J genes are TRBV27 and TRBJ2-7, with 7 positions matching TRBD2. J lost 3 bases, V lost 10 bases, and 9 bases had no gene match. The length of the CDR3 is 13 residues. Germline assignment: CDR1 MNHEY and CDR2 SMNVEV (reference sequence). CDR3 sequence reads: CATRASGSYEQYF. The CDR3 DNA follows: TGTGCCACCCGGGCTAGCGGAAGCTACGAGCAGTACTTC.

This chain links TRBV12-3 or TRBV12-4 with TRBJ1-4; weak D call: TRBD1 (6 bases). Trimming pared 3 bases from V and 3 bases from J, leaving 11 bases between. The CDR3 has 15 amino acids. This CDR3 is CASSFMGAANEKLFF. The CDR3 DNA sequence: TGTGCCAGCAGTTTTATGGGGGCCGCTAATGAAAAACTGTTTTTT.

The genes are TRBV15 and TRBJ1-1; TRBD1 agrees at 7 bases. The V gene end was trimmed by 5 bases and the J gene end by 1 base; junction bases not matched to a gene: 7. Germline lookup yields CDR1 LNHNV and CDR2 YYDKDF (reference sequence). CDR3 length: 15 residues. CDR3 loop: CATSASGQPNTEAFF. The CDR3 DNA reads as TGTGCCACCAGCGCCTCGGGACAGCCGAACACTGAAGCTTTCTTT.

The chain has TRBV12-3 or TRBV12-4 and TRBJ2-5; D uncertain. This CDR3 contains 14 residues. V dropped 5 bases and J dropped 1 base, with 11 bases sitting between them. The CDR3 DNA reads TGTGCCAGCAGTAGCAGTATTTTCCAAGAGACCCAGTACTTC. This gives the protein CASSSSIFQETQYF.

The rearrangement links TRBV29-1 to TRBJ1-2, with 9 bases matching TRBD1. CDR3 length: 12 residues. V was pared by 6 bases and J by 6 bases, with 5 bases of the junction left unmatched. Germline V gives CDR1 SQVTM, CDR2 ANQGSEA. DNA for the CDR3: TGCAGCGTGGAGAGGACAGGGGATGGCTACACCTTC. Its translation: CSVERTGDGYTF.